Presented here are 16 T cell receptor beta chains from one specimen sequenced in a study of identical twins. TCRdb reprocessed the 5' RACE reads with MiXCR, giving one entry per CDR3 protein. The sample contains a few hundred thousand distinct CDR3 sequences, about 8.5% of which appear only once. A further study also used this sample, focusing on yellow fever vaccine responses in identical twins.

The sequencing input was CD8+ T cells sorted from blood. The source of these receptors is a woman aged 18 to 35 in good health.

This clonotype was observed many times. The rearrangement joins TRBV24-1 to TRBJ2-1, with 10 bases that match TRBD2. The CDR3 contains 13 residues. Germline assignment: CDR1 KGHDR and CDR2 SFDVKD. Losses at the gene ends were 6 bases for V and 5 bases for J; bases not matched to a gene: 0. The CDR3 loop is CATSTSGNNEQFF. As DNA, the CDR3 is TGTGCCACCAGTACTAGCGGGAACAATGAGCAGTTCTTC.

The sample holds many counts of this clonotype. The chain carries TRBV5-1 and TRBJ1-1; D unclear. The V end was cut by 6 bases, the J end by 7 bases, with 13 bases between. Germline assignment: CDR1 SGHRS and CDR2 YFSETQ. The CDR3 totals 12 residues. The CDR3 spells CASTPAEDEAFF. The DNA for the CDR3 is TGCGCCAGCACCCCTGCCGAGGATGAAGCTTTCTTT.

This clonotype was detected a few times. The rearrangement uses TRBV6-2 or TRBV6-3 and TRBJ2-1, with 7 bases lining up with TRBD2. The CDR3 is 15 amino acids. Germline loops: CDR1 MNHEY, CDR2 SVGEGT. With 0 bases clipped from V and 10 bases from J, the junction kept 9 bases outside the gene matches. The CDR3 DNA reads as TGTGCCAGCAGTTACTCGAGAGGGAGGGCCCGCGAGCAGTTCTTC. Its translation is CASSYSRGRAREQFF.

This clonotype was seen a handful of times. The CDR3 loop reads CASSSWPLAGDANTGELFF. The CDR3 DNA is TGTGCCAGCAGCTCCTGGCCACTAGCGGGGGACGCGAACACCGGGGAGCTGTTTTTT. The chain employs TRBV11-2 and TRBJ2-2; TRBD2 matches at 11 bases. Losses at the gene ends were 4 bases for V and 0 bases for J; bases not matched to a gene: 10. This CDR3 has 19 amino acids. Per the germline V gene, CDR1 is SGHAT and CDR2 is FQNNGV.

The table lists this clonotype with a few counts. The J gene is TRBJ2-7, the V gene TRBV5-6; 7 bases match TRBD2. Losses at the gene ends were 1 base for V and 2 bases for J; bases not matched to a gene: 18. The CDR3 consists of 19 residues. CDR1 and CDR2 (germline): SGHDT, YYEEEE. The CDR3 sequence: CASSLKVGTRREYPYEQYF. Here the CDR3 DNA reads TGTGCCAGCAGCTTGAAGGTCGGAACCCGGCGGGAGTACCCCTACGAGCAGTACTTC.

This clonotype was seen more than once but under ten times. V and J are TRBV3-1 and TRBJ2-5; 13 positions match TRBD2. CDR1 and CDR2 from the germline V gene are LGHDT and YNNKEL (reference sequence). The ends lost 1 base at V and 0 bases at J; junction bases unmatched: 2. The CDR3 runs 17 residues. For the CDR3, the DNA is TGTGCCAGCAGCCAAGGACTAGCGGGAGGCGACCAAGAGACCCAGTACTTC. This encodes CASSQGLAGGDQETQYF.

The chain carries TRBV9 and TRBJ2-1; 8 nucleotides agree with TRBD2. The CDR3 length is 15 residues. CDR1 is SGDLS, CDR2 YYNGEE, per germline. V dropped 2 bases and J dropped 5; count of bases not matched to a gene: 6. The CDR3, as DNA: TGTGCCAGCAGCGTCAGCGGGAGTAGAGACAATGAGCAGTTCTTC. It specifies CASSVSGSRDNEQFF.

The table lists this clonotype with a few counts. This rearrangement joins TRBV7-2 to TRBJ1-2; 8 positions match TRBD1. Germline V gene lookup returns CDR1 SGHTA and CDR2 FQGNSA. V shed 0 bases and J 4 bases; nucleotides not matched to a gene: 7. CDR3 length equals 16 residues. The CDR3 region is CASSLAHVTGGYGYTF. In nucleotides, the CDR3 is TGTGCCAGCAGCTTAGCCCACGTAACAGGGGGCTATGGCTACACCTTC.

This clonotype was detected only a few times. This sequence joins TRBV29-1 and TRBJ2-3, with TRBD2 matching 13 bases. Germline V CDR1 and CDR2: SQVTM, ANQGSEA. The CDR3 contains 17 residues. Trimming at V came to 3 bases and at J to 0 bases, leaving 6 bases not matched to a gene. This CDR3 is CSVEGGLAGISTDTQYF. The DNA of the CDR3 is TGCAGCGTTGAGGGGGGACTAGCGGGGATTAGCACAGATACGCAGTATTTT.

This clonotype was recorded many times. The chain couples TRBV5-1 to TRBJ2-7, with 9 bases aligning to TRBD1. CDR1 SGHRS and CDR2 YFSETQ come from the germline V gene. The CDR3 length is 17 residues. V was clipped by 0 bases and J by 2 bases; unmatched bases: 9. The CDR3 reads CASSLERAGQGAYEQYF. For the CDR3, the DNA is TGCGCCAGCAGCTTGGAGCGGGCGGGACAGGGCGCCTACGAGCAGTACTTC.

The sample holds a few counts of this clonotype. The chain uses TRBV20-1 and TRBJ2-7; D ambiguous. This CDR3 is 15 amino acids long. Germline V CDR1 and CDR2: DFQATT, SNEGSKA (reference sequence). Trimming pared 2 bases from V and 0 bases from J, leaving 14 bases between. The CDR3, as DNA: TGCAGTGCTAGAAACTCTCGAGGCAGCTCCTACGAGCAGTACTTC. Its translation is CSARNSRGSSYEQYF.

The chain is built from TRBV29-1 and TRBJ1-1; 10 bases agree with TRBD1. There are 12 residues in the CDR3. V lost 2 bases, J lost 11 bases, and 5 bases stayed unmatched. CDR1 and CDR2 from the germline V gene are SQVTM and ANQGSEA. The CDR3 DNA follows: TGCAGCGTTGAACTAGGGACAGGGGAGGCTTTCTTT. This sequence encodes CSVELGTGEAFF.

This clonotype was observed a few times. CDR3: CASSTGASEEKLFF. CDR3 bases: TGCGCCAGCAGTACGGGGGCCTCAGAGGAAAAACTGTTTTTT. The chain couples TRBV5-1 to TRBJ1-4, with a weak D call TRBD1 (6 bases). The CDR3 totals 14 residues. Germline CDR1 SGHRS, CDR2 YFSETQ. The ends were cut back, 5 bases at V and 8 bases at J, with 16 bases in the middle.

This clonotype was seen a handful of times. V and J are TRBV29-1 and TRBJ2-7, with D tentatively TRBD1 (6 bases). The CDR3 loop spans 12 amino acids. Germline V gives CDR1 SQVTM, CDR2 ANQGSEA. The V end lost 6 bases, the J end lost 3 bases, and 12 bases lay between the germline ends. The CDR3 bases are TGCAGCGTCCTAGGGACAAACTACGAGCAGTACTTC. It translates to CSVLGTNYEQYF.

In this sample, this clonotype turned up a few times. CDR3 protein: CASNRGWDFPTGELFF. The DNA for the CDR3 is TGTGCCAGCAATAGAGGGTGGGATTTTCCCACCGGGGAGCTGTTTTTT. V usage is TRBV27 and J usage is TRBJ2-2, with D possibly TRBD2 on 5 matching bases. With 7 bases removed from V and 4 bases from J, the gap between germline ends came to 19 bases. The CDR3 loop spans 16 amino acids. Per the germline V gene, CDR1 is MNHEY and CDR2 is SMNVEV (reference sequence).

This clonotype occurred a few times. The chain links TRBV7-2 to TRBJ2-4, with 9 bases aligning to TRBD2. The CDR3 is 21 residues long. Unmatched junction bases numbered 23, after V lost 0 bases and J lost 8 bases. The germline V gene encodes CDR1 SGHTA and CDR2 FQGNSA. CDR3 nucleotide sequence: TGTGCCAGCAGCTTAGCCCTGCTCCGAGAACCAGGGTTAGCGGGAGCATACATTCAGTACTTC. Protein product: CASSLALLREPGLAGAYIQYF.